The subject of this entry is one TCR beta chain. TCRdb's table, derived via immunoSEQ multiplex PCR, lists solely in-frame clones and lacks some. This sample has more than 75,000 clones; roughly 93% occur once, and the top ten carry 0.2% to 0.25%. This sample was included in a study of technical replicates of blood from a few donors. Losses at the gene ends were 5 bases for V and 3 bases for J; bases not matched to a gene: 7. This CDR3 is built from 17 residues. CDR1 MDHEN and CDR2 SYDVKM come from the germline V gene. Sequencing was carried out using T cells isolated from PBMCs. The chain employs TRBV28 and TRBJ2-2; TRBD2 matches at 12 bases. The sequence was collected from a human donor in good health. The CDR3 region has the DNA TGTGCCAGCAGTCCGACTAGCGGGAGCCTTTACACCGGGGAGCTGTTTTTT. This gives the protein CASSPTSGSLYTGELFF. The entire variable domain, with the rest obtained from reference TRBV28 and TRBJ2-2, is as follows: DVKVTQSSRYLVKRTGEKVFLECVQDMDHENMFWYRQDPGLGLRLIYFSYDVKMKEKGDIPEGYSVSREKKERFSLILESASTNQTSMYLCASSPTSGSLYTGELFFGEGSRLTVL.